A selection of T cell receptor beta chains follows, all from one sample in a study of cytomegalovirus exposure and HLA in healthy donors. Repertoires were generated with immunoSEQ multiplex PCR, while TCRdb's copy carries only in-frame clones and drops some. The sample has under 130,000 clones; roughly 77% are singletons. The sequenced sample consisted of PBMCs. These receptors all stem from a woman aged 18-29 years in good health and CMV-seropositive. Each CDR3 is given with its conserved first and last residue. Each record gives: clone size, V gene, J gene, D gene, CDR3 protein, CDR3 DNA. A D gene is named only where the DNA matches it firmly. A row's size may be missing; if present it is once, few, many or a size class.

>-|TRBV9|TRBJ2-3|TRBD1
CASSVEPGQGLTDTQYF
TGTGCCAGCAGCGTTGAACCGGGACAGGGGTTAACAGATACGCAGTATTTT
>-|TRBV7-8|TRBJ1-2|-
CASSELYYGYTF
TGTGCCAGCAGCGAACTATACTATGGCTACACCTTC
>-|TRBV7-8|TRBJ1-1|-
CASSTRGAGSITEAFF
TGTGCCAGCAGCACACGGGGGGCGGGAAGTATCACTGAAGCTTTCTTT
>-|TRBV19|TRBJ1-1|TRBD1
CASRRQGLEAFF
TGTGCCAGTAGGCGACAGGGCCTTGAAGCTTTCTTT
>-|TRBV19|TRBJ1-2|TRBD1
CASTGRQGVLKGYTF
TGTGCCAGTACCGGTAGACAGGGGGTCCTCAAGGGCTACACCTTC
>-|TRBV6-5|TRBJ2-7|-
CASRQGSDEQYF
TGTGCCAGCAGACAGGGTTCGGACGAGCAGTACTTC
>-|TRBV7-9|TRBJ1-1|-
CASSDSARSEAFF
TGTGCCAGCAGCGACAGTGCCCGATCTGAAGCTTTCTTT
>-|TRBV7-9|TRBJ1-2|-
CASKTGGGYGYTF
TGTGCCAGCAAGACCGGGGGAGGATATGGCTACACCTTC
>-|TRBV6-1|TRBJ2-5|-
CASSDLMTRSPWVKTQYF
TGTGCCAGCAGTGACCTCATGACCAGGTCCCCATGGGTGAAGACCCAGTACTTC
>-|TRBV5-1|TRBJ1-1|-
CASSWGAEAFF
TGCGCCAGCAGCTGGGGGGCTGAAGCTTTCTTT
>once|TRBV7-9|TRBJ2-7|-
CSSSLVAYEQYF
TGTTCCAGCAGCTTAGTAGCCTACGAGCAGTACTTC
>-|TRBV6-1|TRBJ2-2|-
CASSGPRRAGELFF
TGTGCCAGCAGTGGCCCCCGGCGGGCCGGGGAGCTGTTTTTT
>-|TRBV7-3|TRBJ2-2|-
CASSPLLGAANTGELFF
TGTGCCAGCAGCCCTCTCCTTGGGGCAGCGAACACCGGGGAGCTGTTTTTT
>once|TRBV6-5|TRBJ1-5|-
CASSEGLNLEPQHF
TGTGCCAGCTCCGAGGGACTGAACCTGGAGCCCCAGCATTTT
>-|TRBV28|TRBJ2-5|TRBD2
CASSFLTSGTQGETQYF
TGTGCCAGCAGTTTTCTGACTAGCGGTACCCAAGGGGAGACCCAGTACTTC
>-|TRBV5-6|TRBJ2-1|-
CASSLVGDSSSYNEQFF
TGTGCCAGCAGCTTGGTCGGAGATTCAAGCTCCTACAATGAGCAGTTCTTC
>-|TRBV12-5|TRBJ2-1|-
CASGPHETGVGYNEQFF
TGTGCTAGTGGTCCCCACGAAACGGGAGTGGGTTACAATGAGCAGTTCTTC
>-|TRBV18|TRBJ2-7|TRBD1
CASSQGAGYEQYF
TGTGCCAGCTCACAGGGGGCAGGCTACGAGCAGTACTTC
>-|TRBV6-1|TRBJ2-2|-
CASVTRSFTGELFF
TGTGCCAGCGTCACGAGGTCCTTCACCGGGGAGCTGTTTTTT
>-|TRBV7-9|TRBJ1-2|-
CSSSLQSPGYTF
TGTTCCAGCAGCTTACAGTCTCCTGGCTACACCTTC
>-|TRBV12-5|TRBJ1-2|TRBD1
CASGLAEDRATEGYTF
TGTGCTAGTGGTTTGGCCGAGGACAGGGCGACCGAAGGCTACACCTTC
>-|TRBV5-6|TRBJ1-3|TRBD1
CASSPDRGWAGNTIYF
TGTGCCAGCAGCCCTGACAGGGGTTGGGCTGGAAACACCATATATTTT
>-|TRBV28|TRBJ2-7|-
CASSYSDHPGTYEQYF
TGTGCCAGCAGTTATTCTGACCACCCGGGGACCTACGAGCAGTACTTC
>-|TRBV30|TRBJ2-7|-
CAWSMGAGVVYEQYF
TGTGCCTGGAGTATGGGGGCAGGGGTAGTCTACGAGCAGTACTTC
>-|TRBV4-3|TRBJ2-7|-
CASSQESGTLSYEQYF
TGCGCCAGCAGCCAAGAATCCGGGACACTCTCCTACGAGCAGTACTTC
>-|TRBV7-8|TRBJ2-1|TRBD2
CASSHPGLAGGGEQFF
TGTGCCAGCAGCCATCCGGGACTAGCGGGAGGGGGGGAGCAGTTCTTC
>few|TRBV27|TRBJ2-3|-
CADEGDPSTDTQYF
TGTGCCGACGAAGGGGATCCGAGCACAGATACGCAGTATTTT
>-|TRBV27|TRBJ2-7|TRBD1
CASSLRPGQGSYEQYF
TGTGCCAGCAGTCTCCGACCGGGACAGGGGTCTTACGAGCAGTACTTC
>-|TRBV5-4|TRBJ2-7|-
CASSSWGDEQYF
TGTGCCAGCAGCTCCTGGGGGGACGAGCAGTACTTC
>once|TRBV28|TRBJ2-7|-
CASSVTGYHEQYF
TGTGCCAGCAGTGTGACAGGCTACCACGAGCAGTACTTC
>few|TRBV21-1|TRBJ2-7|-
CASTKGLAGPTYEQYF
TGTGCCAGCACCAAGGGACTAGCGGGCCCCACCTACGAGCAGTACTTC
>-|TRBV27|TRBJ1-6|TRBD1
CASSLRGTADSPLHF
TGTGCCAGCAGTCTGCGAGGGACAGCCGATTCACCCCTCCACTTT
>-|TRBV5-1|TRBJ1-1|-
CASSLVSVNTEAFF
TGCGCCAGCAGCTTGGTGTCGGTGAACACTGAAGCTTTCTTT
>-|TRBV30|TRBJ2-7|TRBD1
CAWSVVQGAYEQYF
TGTGCCTGGAGTGTGGTACAGGGGGCATACGAGCAGTACTTC
>-|TRBV30|TRBJ1-2|-
CAWTGVNGYTF
TGTGCCTGGACAGGGGTAAATGGCTACACCTTC
>-|TRBV29-1|TRBJ2-7|TRBD2
CSVGSAPGLAGTYEQYF
TGCAGCGTCGGTTCAGCGCCGGGACTAGCGGGTACCTACGAGCAGTACTTC
>-|TRBV6-1|TRBJ2-1|TRBD1
CASIKGQGTEQFF
TGTGCCAGCATTAAGGGACAGGGGACTGAGCAGTTCTTC
>-|TRBV6-4|TRBJ2-6|-
CASSGGGAGANVLTF
TGTGCCAGCAGTGGGGGGGGCGCCGGGGCCAACGTCCTGACTTTC
>-|TRBV27|TRBJ1-1|TRBD1
CASSFGTGLNTEAFF
TGTGCCAGCAGTTTCGGGACAGGGTTGAACACTGAAGCTTTCTTT
>few|TRBV4-1|TRBJ2-7|TRBD2
CASSQDRAGGYYEQYF
TGCGCCAGCAGCCAAGATCGAGCGGGGGGCTACTACGAGCAGTACTTC